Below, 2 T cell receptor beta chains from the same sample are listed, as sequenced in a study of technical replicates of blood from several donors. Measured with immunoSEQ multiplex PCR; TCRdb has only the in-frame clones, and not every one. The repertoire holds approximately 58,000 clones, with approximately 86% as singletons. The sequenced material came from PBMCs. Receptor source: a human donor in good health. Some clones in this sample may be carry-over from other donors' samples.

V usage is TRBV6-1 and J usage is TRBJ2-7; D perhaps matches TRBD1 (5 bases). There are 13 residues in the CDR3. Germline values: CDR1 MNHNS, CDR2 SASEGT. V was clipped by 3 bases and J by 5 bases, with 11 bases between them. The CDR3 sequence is CASSEWGPDEQYF. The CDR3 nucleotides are TGTGCCAGCAGTGAGTGGGGCCCCGACGAGCAGTACTTC.

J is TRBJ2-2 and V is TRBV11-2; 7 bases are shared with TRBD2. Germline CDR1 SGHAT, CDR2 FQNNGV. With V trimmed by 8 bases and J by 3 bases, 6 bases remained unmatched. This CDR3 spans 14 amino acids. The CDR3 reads CASVGGGYTGELFF. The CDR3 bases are TGTGCCAGCGTTGGGGGGGGGTACACCGGGGAGCTGTTTTTT. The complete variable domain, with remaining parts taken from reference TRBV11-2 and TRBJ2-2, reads EAGVAQSPRYKIIEKRQSVAFWCNPISGHATLYWYQQILGQGPKLLIQFQNNGVVDDSQLPKDRFSAERLKGVDSTLKIQPAKLEDSAVYLCASVGGGYTGELFFGEGSRLTVL.